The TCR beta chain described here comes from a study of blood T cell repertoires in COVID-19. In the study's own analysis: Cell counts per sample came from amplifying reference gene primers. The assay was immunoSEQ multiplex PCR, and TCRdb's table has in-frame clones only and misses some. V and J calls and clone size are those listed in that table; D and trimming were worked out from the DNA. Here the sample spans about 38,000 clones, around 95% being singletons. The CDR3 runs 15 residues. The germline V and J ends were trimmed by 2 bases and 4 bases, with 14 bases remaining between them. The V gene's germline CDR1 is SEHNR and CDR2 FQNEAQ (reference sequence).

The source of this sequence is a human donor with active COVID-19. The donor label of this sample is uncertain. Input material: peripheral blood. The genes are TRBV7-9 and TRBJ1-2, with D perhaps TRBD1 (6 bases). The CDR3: CASSLNPDRSYGYTF. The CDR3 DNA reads TGTGCCAGCAGCTTAAACCCGGACAGATCCTATGGCTACACCTTC.